What follows describes a single T cell receptor beta chain. Its antigen is unknown. Per-base qualities were not stored, and no clone one base away is much larger. Spanning cysteine to phenylalanine, the CDR3 consists of 14 amino acids. The kept DNA is CDR3 alone, 42 bases in frame from the first base. The germline ends are 21 bases apart after V is trimmed by 11 bases and J by 5 bases. The CDR1 and CDR2 encoded by the germline V gene are MDHEN and SYDVKM. Whole blood was collected in K2EDTA tubes by collaborating institutions according to the institutions' own protocols. For TCRbeta analysis, collaborators shipped samples in one of three forms: frozen whole blood, isolated PBMCs, or DNA extracted from either of those sample types. TCRbeta CDR3 regions were amplified from genomic DNA by means of the immunoSEQ Assay, a bias-controlled multiplex PCR. Turning to the authors' computational methods: Nucleated cell counts per sample were estimated from amplification of reference gene primers within the assay. To quantify the absolute abundance of each unique TCRbeta CDR3 rearrangement, sequence reads were collapsed and filtered. For each sample, productive Simpson clonality was calculated as the square root of Simpson's diversity index across productive rearrangements. TCRdb's version of the immuneACCESS table is confined to in-frame rearrangements and falls short of the full clone set. An unresolved V gene accounts for under half of the shortfall where checked; the remainder is of unknown origin. D and trimming come from the DNA, and the V and J calls and clone size come from that table. The sample data list approximately 150,000 clones, and approximately 87% of these were observed just once. The ten largest account for 8.5% to 9.5% of the sample.

This entry comes from a study of blood T cell repertoires in COVID-19 (dated by TCRdb to the early 2020s). For context, the study as a whole: Samples from collaborators originated in the United States, Italy and Spain and spanned both the acute and convalescent phases of COVID-19. The repertoires were released in a freely available public database meant as a resource for research on the immune response to SARS-CoV-2. A de-identified subject ID, COVID-19 status, age in years and sex were almost always included in the sample metadata. The samples were drawn from two sources: the first 160 participants of the ongoing ImmuneRACE study, and fewer than 1,500 subjects contributed by 6 global collaborators. Deeply sampled blood TCRbeta repertoires from subjects exposed to, actively infected with, or recovered from COVID-19 were included in the dataset. Where available, HLA class I and class II types were taken from metadata supplied by the sample provider and were not determined by assay-based typing. The prospective study material was composed of cDNA or gDNA derived from T cells, B-cell-depleted T cells, or PBMCs. The study at large found these results: The amount of clinical and demographic metadata varied by source and participant and was provided uncurated.

This receptor chain uses TRBV28 and TRBJ1-2; possibly the D gene is TRBD1, per 5 matching bases. This TCR was sampled from a woman aged 50 to 65 with active or convalescent COVID-19. Sequencing used peripheral blood. CDR3 loop: CAGCGRGRVYGYTF. In nucleotides, the sequence is TGTGCCGGATGTGGGCGCGGCAGGGTATATGGCTACACCTTC.